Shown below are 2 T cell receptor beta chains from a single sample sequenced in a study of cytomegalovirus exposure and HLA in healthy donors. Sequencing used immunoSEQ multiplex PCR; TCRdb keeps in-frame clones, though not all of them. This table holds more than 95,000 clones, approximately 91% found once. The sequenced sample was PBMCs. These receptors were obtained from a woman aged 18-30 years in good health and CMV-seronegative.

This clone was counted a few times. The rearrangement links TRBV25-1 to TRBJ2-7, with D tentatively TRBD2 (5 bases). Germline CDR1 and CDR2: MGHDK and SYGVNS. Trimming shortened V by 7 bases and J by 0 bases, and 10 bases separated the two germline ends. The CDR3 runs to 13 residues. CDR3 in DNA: TGTGCCAGCACGAGAGGGAGCTCCTACGAGCAGTACTTC. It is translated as CASTRGSSYEQYF.

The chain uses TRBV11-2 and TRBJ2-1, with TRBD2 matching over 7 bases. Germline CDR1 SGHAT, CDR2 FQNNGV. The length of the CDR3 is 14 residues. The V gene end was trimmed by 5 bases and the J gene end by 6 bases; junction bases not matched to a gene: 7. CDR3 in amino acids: CASSRGDGANEQFF. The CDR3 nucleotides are TGTGCCAGCAGCCGGGGGGACGGGGCCAATGAGCAGTTCTTC.